This T cell receptor (beta chain) was sequenced in a study of regulatory T cells in long-lasting Graves disease. Investigators prepared the TCR beta libraries by applying iRepertoire HTBI primers and Arm-PCR of CDR3 regions. In the original analysis: Looking across samples, the authors found 55 to 70 TRBV and 14 to 15 TRBJ segments. MiXCR was run by TCRdb on the multiplex PCR reads, yielding one entry per CDR3 protein. TCRdb's processing, not the authors' own work, is the source of the V and J calls. This sample has 620,000 or so distinct CDR3 sequences, with roughly 15% found just once. Time point denoted: newly diagnosed GD, antithyroid drugs for less than 3 months. PBMC-extracted RNA yielded the TCR library. The CDR3 runs to 16 residues. With 0 bases removed from V and 3 bases from J, the gap between germline ends came to 16 bases. CDR1 and CDR2 (germline): SGHDT, YYEEEE. The same data also contributed to another study, on T cells in Graves' hyperthyroidism and ophthalmopathy. That source notes: Most expanded thyroid clonotypes above 0.001 recurred in blood. Stable hyperthyroidism was separated from ophthalmopathy by a model based on 13 V-J features. Ophthalmopathy was predicted by the model a median of roughly 6.6 months ahead of onset.

This specimen was peripheral blood mononuclear cells (PBMCs), taken at new diagnosis, from a patient treated with antithyroid drugs. The chain links TRBV5-6 to TRBJ2-7, with a possible D match to TRBD2 (7 bases). The TCR sequence derives from a woman aged 25-40 years with Graves disease. CDR3 residues: CASSLVGGALRYEQYF. The CDR3 nucleotides are TGTGCCAGCAGCTTGGTGGGGGGGGCTTTGCGCTACGAGCAGTACTTC.